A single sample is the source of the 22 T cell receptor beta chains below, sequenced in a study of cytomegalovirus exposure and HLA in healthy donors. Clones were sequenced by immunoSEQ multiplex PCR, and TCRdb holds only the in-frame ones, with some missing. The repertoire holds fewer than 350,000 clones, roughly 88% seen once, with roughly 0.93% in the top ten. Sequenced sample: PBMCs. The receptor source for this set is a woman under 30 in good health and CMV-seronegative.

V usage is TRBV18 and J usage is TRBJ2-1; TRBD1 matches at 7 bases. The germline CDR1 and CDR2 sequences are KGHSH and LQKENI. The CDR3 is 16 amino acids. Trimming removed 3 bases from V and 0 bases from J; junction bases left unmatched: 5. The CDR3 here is CASSPRDSYSYNEQFF. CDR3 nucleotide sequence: TGTGCCAGCTCACCCCGGGACAGCTACTCCTACAATGAGCAGTTCTTC.

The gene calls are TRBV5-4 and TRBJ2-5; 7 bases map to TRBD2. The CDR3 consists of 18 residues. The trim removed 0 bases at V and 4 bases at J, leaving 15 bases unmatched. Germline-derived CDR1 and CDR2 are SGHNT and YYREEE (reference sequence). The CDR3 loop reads CASSLGTVGGSGRETQYF. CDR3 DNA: TGTGCCAGCAGCTTGGGCACAGTGGGCGGGAGCGGCCGAGAGACCCAGTACTTC. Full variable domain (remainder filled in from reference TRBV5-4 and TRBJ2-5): ETGVTQSPTHLIKTRGQQVTLRCSSQSGHNTVSWYQQALGQGPQFIFQYYREEENGRGNFPPRFSGLQFPNYSSELNVNALELDDSALYLCASSLGTVGGSGRETQYFGPGTRLLVL.

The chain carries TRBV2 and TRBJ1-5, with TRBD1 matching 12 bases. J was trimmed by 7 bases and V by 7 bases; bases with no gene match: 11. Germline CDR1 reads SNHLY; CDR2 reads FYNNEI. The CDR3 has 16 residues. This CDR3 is CASTLWDRGLEQPQHF. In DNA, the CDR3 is TGTGCCAGCACCCTTTGGGACAGGGGGCTCGAGCAGCCCCAGCATTTT. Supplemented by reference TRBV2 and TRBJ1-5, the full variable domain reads EPEVTQTPSHQVTQMGQEVILRCVPISNHLYFYWYRQILGQKVEFLVSFYNNEISEKSEIFDDQFSVERPDGSNFTLKIRSTKLEDSAMYFCASTLWDRGLEQPQHFGDGTRLSIL.

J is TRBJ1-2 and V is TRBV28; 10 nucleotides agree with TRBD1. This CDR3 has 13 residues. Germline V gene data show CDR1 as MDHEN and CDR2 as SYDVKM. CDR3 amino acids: CASGQGHLYGYTF. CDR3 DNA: TGTGCATCGGGACAGGGGCACCTTTATGGCTACACCTTC.

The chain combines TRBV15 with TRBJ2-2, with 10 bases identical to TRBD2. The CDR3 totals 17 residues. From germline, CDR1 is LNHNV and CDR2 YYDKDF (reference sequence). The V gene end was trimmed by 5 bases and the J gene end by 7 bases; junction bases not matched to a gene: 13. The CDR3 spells CATSLRGLAEGDGELFF. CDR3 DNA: TGTGCCACCAGCCTCCGAGGACTAGCGGAAGGGGACGGGGAGCTGTTTTTT.

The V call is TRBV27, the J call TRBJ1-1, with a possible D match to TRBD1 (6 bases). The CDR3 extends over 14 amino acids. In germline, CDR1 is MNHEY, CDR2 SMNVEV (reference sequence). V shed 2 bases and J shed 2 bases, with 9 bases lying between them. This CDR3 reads CASSLGTRNTEAFF. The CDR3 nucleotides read TGTGCCAGCAGTTTAGGGACACGTAACACTGAAGCTTTCTTT.

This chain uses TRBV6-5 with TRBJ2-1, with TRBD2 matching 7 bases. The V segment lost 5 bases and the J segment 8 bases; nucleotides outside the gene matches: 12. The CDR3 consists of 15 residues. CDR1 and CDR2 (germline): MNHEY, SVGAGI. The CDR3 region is CASSTRTRLGDEQFF. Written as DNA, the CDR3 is TGTGCCAGCAGTACGCGGACTAGGTTGGGCGATGAGCAGTTCTTC.

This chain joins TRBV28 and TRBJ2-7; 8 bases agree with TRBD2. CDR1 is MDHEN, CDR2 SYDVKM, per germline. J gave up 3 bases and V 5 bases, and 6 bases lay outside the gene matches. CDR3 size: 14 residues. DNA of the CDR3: TGTGCCAGCAGTCGCCGACTAGCGAGCTACGAGCAGTACTTC. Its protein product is CASSRRLASYEQYF.

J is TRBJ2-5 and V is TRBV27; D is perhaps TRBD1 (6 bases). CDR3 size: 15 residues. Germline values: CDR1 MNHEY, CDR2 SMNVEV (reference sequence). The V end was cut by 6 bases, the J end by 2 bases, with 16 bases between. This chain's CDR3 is CASRNPTGQQETQYF. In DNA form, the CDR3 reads TGTGCCAGCAGAAACCCCACAGGGCAACAAGAGACCCAGTACTTC.

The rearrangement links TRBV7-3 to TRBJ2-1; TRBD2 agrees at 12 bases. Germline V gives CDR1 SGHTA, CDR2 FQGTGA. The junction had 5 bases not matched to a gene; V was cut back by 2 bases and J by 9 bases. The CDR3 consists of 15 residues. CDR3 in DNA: TGTGCCAGCAGCTTAGGGGCTAGCGGGAGGGTTGAGCAGTTCTTC. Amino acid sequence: CASSLGASGRVEQFF.

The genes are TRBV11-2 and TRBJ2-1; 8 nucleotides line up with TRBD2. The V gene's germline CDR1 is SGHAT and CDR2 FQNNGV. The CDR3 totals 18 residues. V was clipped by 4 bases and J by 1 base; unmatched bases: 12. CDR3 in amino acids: CASSSGRLAGPSYNEQFF. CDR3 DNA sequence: TGTGCCAGCAGCTCGGGCCGTCTAGCGGGTCCATCCTACAATGAGCAGTTCTTC.

In DNA, the CDR3 is TGTGCCAGCAGTTCCGCAATGCCGGGACTAGCGGGAGGTTCCTACGAGCAGTACTTC. Its translation is CASSSAMPGLAGGSYEQYF. V gene TRBV28 combines with J gene TRBJ2-7, with 15 positions matching TRBD2. V shed 4 bases, J shed 1 base, and the junction held 11 bases outside the gene matches. The CDR3 contains 19 residues. CDR1 MDHEN and CDR2 SYDVKM come from the germline V gene.

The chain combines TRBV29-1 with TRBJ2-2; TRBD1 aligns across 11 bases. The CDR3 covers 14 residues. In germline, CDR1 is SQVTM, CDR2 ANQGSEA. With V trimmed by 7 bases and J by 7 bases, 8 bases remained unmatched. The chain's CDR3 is CSGRTGGRGGELFF. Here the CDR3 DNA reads TGCAGCGGAAGGACAGGGGGCCGGGGCGGGGAGCTGTTTTTT.

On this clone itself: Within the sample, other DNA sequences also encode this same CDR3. The CDR3 DNA follows: TGCAGTGCTAGACAGGGTACTGAAGCTTTCTTT. This translates into CSARQGTEAFF. V gene TRBV20-1 combines with J gene TRBJ1-1; the D gene is possibly TRBD1 (5 bases). V gave up 2 bases and J gave up 5 bases, with 6 bases separating them. The CDR3 covers 11 residues. Germline lookup yields CDR1 DFQATT and CDR2 SNEGSKA (reference sequence).

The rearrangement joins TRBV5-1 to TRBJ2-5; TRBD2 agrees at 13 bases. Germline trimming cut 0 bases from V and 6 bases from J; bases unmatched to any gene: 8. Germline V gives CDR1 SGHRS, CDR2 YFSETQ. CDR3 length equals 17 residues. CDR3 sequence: CASSLELAGGGGKTQYF. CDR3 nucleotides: TGCGCCAGCAGCTTGGAACTAGCGGGAGGGGGTGGAAAGACCCAGTACTTC.

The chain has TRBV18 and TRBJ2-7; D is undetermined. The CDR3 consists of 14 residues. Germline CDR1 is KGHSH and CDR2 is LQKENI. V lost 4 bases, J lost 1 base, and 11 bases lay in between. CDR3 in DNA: TGTGCCAGCTCACTTAACCAGGTGTCCTACGAGCAGTACTTC. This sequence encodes CASSLNQVSYEQYF. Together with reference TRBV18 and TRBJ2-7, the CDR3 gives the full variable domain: NAGVMQNPRHLVRRRGQEARLRCSPMKGHSHVYWYRQLPEEGLKFMVYLQKENIIDESGMPKERFSAEFPKEGPSILRIQQVVRGDSAAYFCASSLNQVSYEQYFGPGTRLTVT.

CDR3 sequence reads: CASSDRVETGGKPQHF. CDR3 in DNA: TGTGCCAGCAGCGATAGAGTTGAGACAGGGGGTAAGCCCCAGCATTTT. The chain joins TRBV7-2 to TRBJ1-5; 9 positions agree with TRBD1. This CDR3 comprises 16 residues. Germline V gene data show CDR1 as SGHTA and CDR2 as FQGNSA. The J segment lost 8 bases and the V segment lost 5 bases, leaving 13 bases of the junction unmatched.

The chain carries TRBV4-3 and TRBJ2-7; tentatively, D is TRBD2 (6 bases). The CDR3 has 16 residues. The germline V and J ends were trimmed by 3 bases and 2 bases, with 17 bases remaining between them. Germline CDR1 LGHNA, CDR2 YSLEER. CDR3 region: CASSHSRRAGTYEQYF. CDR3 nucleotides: TGCGCCAGCAGCCATAGCCGGAGGGCCGGTACCTACGAGCAGTACTTC.

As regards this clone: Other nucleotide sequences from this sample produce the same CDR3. The CDR3 spells CATSRDRSYEQYF. Written as DNA, the CDR3 is TGTGCCACCAGCAGAGACAGGTCCTACGAGCAGTACTTC. The chain is built from TRBV15 and TRBJ2-7; no definite D call. This CDR3 region has 13 residues. Trimming removed 0 bases at V and 1 base at J, with 4 bases between. The germline V gene encodes CDR1 LNHNV and CDR2 YYDKDF (reference sequence).

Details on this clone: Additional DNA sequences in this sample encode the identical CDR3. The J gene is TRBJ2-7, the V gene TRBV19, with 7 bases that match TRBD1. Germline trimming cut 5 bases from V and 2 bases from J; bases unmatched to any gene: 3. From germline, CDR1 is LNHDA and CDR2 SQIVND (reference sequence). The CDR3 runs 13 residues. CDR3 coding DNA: TGTGCCAGTAGTGTAACAGGGGCCTACGAGCAGTACTTC. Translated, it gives CASSVTGAYEQYF.

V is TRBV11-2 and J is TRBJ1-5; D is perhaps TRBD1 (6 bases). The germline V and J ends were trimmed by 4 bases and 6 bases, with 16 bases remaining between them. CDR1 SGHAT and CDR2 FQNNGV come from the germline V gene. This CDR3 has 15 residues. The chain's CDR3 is CASSSLQGVGQPQHF. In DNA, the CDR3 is TGTGCCAGCAGCTCACTACAGGGCGTCGGTCAGCCCCAGCATTTT.

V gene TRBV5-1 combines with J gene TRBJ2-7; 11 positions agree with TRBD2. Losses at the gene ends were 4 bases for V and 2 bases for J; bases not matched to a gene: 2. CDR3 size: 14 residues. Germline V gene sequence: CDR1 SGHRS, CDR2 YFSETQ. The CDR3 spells CASSPGLAAYEQYF. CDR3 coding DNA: TGCGCCAGCAGCCCGGGACTAGCGGCCTACGAGCAGTACTTC.